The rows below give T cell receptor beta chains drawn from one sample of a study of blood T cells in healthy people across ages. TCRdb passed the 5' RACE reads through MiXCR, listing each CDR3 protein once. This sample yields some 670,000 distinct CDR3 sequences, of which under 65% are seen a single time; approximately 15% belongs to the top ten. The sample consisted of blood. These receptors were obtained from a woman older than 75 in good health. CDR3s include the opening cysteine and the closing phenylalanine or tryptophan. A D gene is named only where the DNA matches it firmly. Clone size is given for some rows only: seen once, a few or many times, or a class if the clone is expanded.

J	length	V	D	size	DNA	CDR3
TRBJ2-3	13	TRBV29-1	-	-	TGCAGCGTTGGAGGGATACTCACAGATACGCAGTATTTT	CSVGGILTDTQYF
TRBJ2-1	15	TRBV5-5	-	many	TGTGCCAGCAGCCCAAACACGGGCTCCTACAATGAGCAGTTCTTC	CASSPNTGSYNEQFF
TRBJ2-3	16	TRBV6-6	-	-	TGTGCCAGCAGTTACTCACTAGGGGTTCGCCCAGATACGCAGTATTTT	CASSYSLGVRPDTQYF
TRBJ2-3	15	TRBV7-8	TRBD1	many	TGTGCCAGCAGGACCGGGACAGGAGGCACAGATACGCAGTATTTT	CASRTGTGGTDTQYF
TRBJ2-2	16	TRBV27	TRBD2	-	TGTGCCAGCAGCCCGACTAGCGGGATTGGGACCGGGGAGCTGTTTTTT	CASSPTSGIGTGELFF
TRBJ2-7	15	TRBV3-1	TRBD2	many	TGTGCCAGCAGCCTGCGACTAGCGGGGGCCTACGAGCAGTACTTC	CASSLRLAGAYEQYF
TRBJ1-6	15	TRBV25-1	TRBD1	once	TGTGCCAGCAGTGGAGGACAGGGAGGGTATGCACCCCTCCACTTT	CASSGGQGGYAPLHF
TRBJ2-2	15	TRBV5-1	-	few	TGCGCCAGCAGCACTGGGACATCTCGTGGTGGGGAGCTGTTTTTT	CASSTGTSRGGELFF
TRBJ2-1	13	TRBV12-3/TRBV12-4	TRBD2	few	TGTGCCAGCAGGGCTAGCGGGAGGGCTGGGCAGTTCTTC	CASRASGRAGQFF
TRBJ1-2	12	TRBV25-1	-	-	TGTGCCAGCAGCACAGCCAACTATGGCTACACCTTC	CASSTANYGYTF
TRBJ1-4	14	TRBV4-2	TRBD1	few	TGTGCCAGCAGCCCACAGGGGGTTAATGAAAAACTGTTTTTT	CASSPQGVNEKLFF
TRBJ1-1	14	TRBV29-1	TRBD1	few	TGCAGCGTACTTAGGACAGGGAAGGACACTGAAGCTTTCTTT	CSVLRTGKDTEAFF
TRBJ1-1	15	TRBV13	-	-	TGTGCCAGCAGCGTTACTCCCGGGGTGAACACTGAAGCTTTCTTT	CASSVTPGVNTEAFF
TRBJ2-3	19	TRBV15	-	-	TGTGCCACCAGCAGAGACCTAAAAGTGGGCGTGGCCAGTATAGATACGCAGTATTTT	CATSRDLKVGVASIDTQYF
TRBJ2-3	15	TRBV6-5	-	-	TGTGCCAGCTCTCAGGGGGGGGACACCACAGATACGCAGTATTTT	CASSQGGDTTDTQYF
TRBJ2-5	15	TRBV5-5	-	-	TGTGCCAGCAGCCACGGGCTAGGAGGACAAGAGACCCAGTACTTC	CASSHGLGGQETQYF
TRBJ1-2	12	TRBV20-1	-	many	TGCAGTGCTTCAGGTTGGGCCTATGGCTACACCTTC	CSASGWAYGYTF
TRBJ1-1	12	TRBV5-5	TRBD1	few	TGTGCCAGCAGCTGGGACAGGAGGGAAGCTTTCTTT	CASSWDRREAFF
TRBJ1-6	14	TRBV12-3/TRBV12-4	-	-	TGTGCCAGCAGCAGCGGGGGAACAAATTCACCCCTCCACTTT	CASSSGGTNSPLHF
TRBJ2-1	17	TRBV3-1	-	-	TGTGCCAGCAGCCAAGGGTTTCAATCCGGGGGACCCAATGAGCAGTTCTTC	CASSQGFQSGGPNEQFF
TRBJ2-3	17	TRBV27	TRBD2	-	TGTGCCAGCAGTCGCACCTATAGCGGGGGTAGCACAGATACGCAGTATTTT	CASSRTYSGGSTDTQYF
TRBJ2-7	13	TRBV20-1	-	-	TGCAGTGCTCGGACGGCGGGCTCCTACGAGCAGTACTTC	CSARTAGSYEQYF